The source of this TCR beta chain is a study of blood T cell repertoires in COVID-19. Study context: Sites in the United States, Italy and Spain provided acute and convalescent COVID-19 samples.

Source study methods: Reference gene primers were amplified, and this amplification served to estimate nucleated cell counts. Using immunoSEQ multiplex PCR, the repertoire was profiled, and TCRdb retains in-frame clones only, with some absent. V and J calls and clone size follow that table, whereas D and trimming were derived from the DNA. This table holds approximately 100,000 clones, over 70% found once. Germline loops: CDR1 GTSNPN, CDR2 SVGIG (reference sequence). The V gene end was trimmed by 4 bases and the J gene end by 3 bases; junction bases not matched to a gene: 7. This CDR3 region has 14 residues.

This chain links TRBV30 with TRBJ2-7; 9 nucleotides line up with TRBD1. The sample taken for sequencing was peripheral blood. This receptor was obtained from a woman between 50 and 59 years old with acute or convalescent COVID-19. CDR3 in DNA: TGTGCCTGGAAATGGGGACAGGGCAGCTACGAGCAGTACTTC. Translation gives CAWKWGQGSYEQYF.